A single TCR beta chain is shown here with its context. Its antigen is as yet unknown. CDR1 and CDR2 (germline): SGHTA, FQGTGA. The CDR3 loop spans 15 amino acids. With 2 bases removed from V and 5 bases from J, the gap between germline ends came to 13 bases. Specified time point: pre-sensitization, week 0. As to treatment: therapeutic diphenylcyclopropenone sensitization with weekly scalp DPC. Blood was drawn before each patch test was applied. These data originate in a study of human T cells and chemical hapten exposure. Overall study: Alopecia universalis, totalis or areata was present in patients who were mostly female. Findings of the study overall: Expanded TCRs created a significantly greater count of big CDR3 similarity clusters than controls did.

Library preparation tagged each individual cDNA molecule with a unique molecular identifier. TCRdb independently ran MiXCR on the RACE reads; one entry per CDR3 protein. The profile shows 250,000 or so distinct CDR3 sequences, 7.7% of them singletons. The clonotype originates from a man between 18 and 29 years old with alopecia areata. Some clones in this sample may be carry-over from other donors' samples. The input for sequencing was whole blood, taken in connection with sensitization to the hapten diphenylcyclopropenone (DPC). This chain uses TRBV7-3 with TRBJ1-5; D is perhaps TRBD1 (6 bases). CDR3 residues: CASSLSGAEDQPQHF. As DNA, the CDR3 is TGTGCCAGCAGCTTATCGGGGGCTGAGGATCAGCCCCAGCATTTT.